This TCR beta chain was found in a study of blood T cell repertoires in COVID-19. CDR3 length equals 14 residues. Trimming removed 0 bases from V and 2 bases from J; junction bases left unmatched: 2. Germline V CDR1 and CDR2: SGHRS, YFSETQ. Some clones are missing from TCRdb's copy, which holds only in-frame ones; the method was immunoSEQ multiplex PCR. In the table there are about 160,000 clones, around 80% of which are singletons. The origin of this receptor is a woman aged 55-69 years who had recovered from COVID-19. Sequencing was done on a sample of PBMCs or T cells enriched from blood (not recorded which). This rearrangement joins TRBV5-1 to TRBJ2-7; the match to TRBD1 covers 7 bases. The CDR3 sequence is CASSLDRGTYEQYF. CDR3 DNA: TGCGCCAGCAGCTTGGACAGGGGAACCTACGAGCAGTACTTC.